These T cell receptor beta chains were read from a single sample in a study of human T cells and chemical hapten exposure. Each CDR3 protein is one row after TCRdb ran MiXCR on the RACE reads. This sample has about 120,000 distinct CDR3 sequences, with about 11% found just once. Sequencing used whole blood, obtained in connection with sensitization to the hapten diphenylcyclopropenone (DPC). The origin of the receptors is a woman in her 50s with alopecia areata. Some clones in this sample may be carry-over from other donors' samples. CDR3s include the opening cysteine and the closing phenylalanine or tryptophan. The D gene is left open where the match is weak. Not every row has a clone size; where given, it reads once, few, many or a size class.

d_gene	v_gene	abundance	j_gene	CDR3nt	CDR3aa
.	TRBV7-9	few	TRBJ1-2	TGTGCCAGCAGCTGTACGGATAACTATGGCTACACCTTC	CASSCTDNYGYTF
.	TRBV13	few	TRBJ2-1	TGTGCCAGCAGCACGCGGGACAGTCTCATGGAGTTCTTC	CASSTRDSLMEFF
TRBD1	TRBV7-8	.	TRBJ2-6	TGTGCCAGCAGCCGAACAGGGGGGCACTCTGGGGCCAACGTCCTGACTTTC	CASSRTGGHSGANVLTF
.	TRBV7-6	few	TRBJ2-3	TGTGCCAGCAGCCTTTCGGACGGACGCACAGATACGCAGTATTTT	CASSLSDGRTDTQYF
.	TRBV7-2	.	TRBJ2-3	TGTGCCAGCAGGGCTTCAGGAGATACGCAGTATTTT	CASRASGDTQYF
.	TRBV9	.	TRBJ2-6	TGTGCCAGCAGTTGCTCTGGGGCCAACGTCCTGACTTTC	CASSCSGANVLTF
TRBD2	TRBV9	.	TRBJ2-3	TGTGCCAGCAGTGCAACTAGCGGGGGGGCTGGCACAGATACGCAGTATTTT	CASSATSGGAGTDTQYF
TRBD2	TRBV29-1	many	TRBJ2-7	TGCAGCGTCGGGACTAGCGGCTCCTATACCGAGCAGTACTTC	CSVGTSGSYTEQYF
.	TRBV20-1	.	TRBJ2-5	TGCAGTGCTAGGGGGCGGGGTCAAGAGACCCAGTACTTC	CSARGRGQETQYF
.	TRBV7-9	many	TRBJ1-5	TGTGCCAGCAGCGTAACAGATCAGCCCCAGCATTTT	CASSVTDQPQHF
TRBD1	TRBV6-5	.	TRBJ1-2	TGTGCCAGCAGTTACTCGGACAGGGGCTATGGCTACACCTTC	CASSYSDRGYGYTF
.	TRBV7-2	.	TRBJ2-1	TGTGCCAGCAGCTTAGTCGGGCTAGGGCCGTTCTTC	CASSLVGLGPFF
.	TRBV29-1	few	TRBJ1-2	TGCAGCGTTGATCCCAGGGGTTGGGATGGCTACACCTTC	CSVDPRGWDGYTF
TRBD1	TRBV29-1	many	TRBJ2-2	TGCAGCGTTCTCCGGGACAGCGCGAACACCGGGGAGCTGTTTTTT	CSVLRDSANTGELFF
.	TRBV5-1	many	TRBJ2-1	TGCGCCAGCAGCTTGGCGGAGAATGAGCAGTTCTTC	CASSLAENEQFF
TRBD1	TRBV27	.	TRBJ2-3	TGTGAGGGGGCCAATGGGCAGTATTTT	CEGANGQYF
.	TRBV29-1	.	TRBJ2-3	TGCAGCGTTGCGGTGAGATGGGAAGATGGAGATACGCAGTATTTT	CSVAVRWEDGDTQYF
.	TRBV18	.	TRBJ2-2	TGTGCCAGCTCCGGCAGCGGAGCCAACACCGGGGAGCTGTTTTTT	CASSGSGANTGELFF
.	TRBV19	many	TRBJ1-6	TGTGCCAGTAGTAGGACAGCACCCAACTATAATTCACCCCTCCACTTT	CASSRTAPNYNSPLHF
TRBD2	TRBV12-3/TRBV12-4	.	TRBJ2-3	TGTGCCAGCAGTCTACTAGCGGGCGGGGCCAGCGATACGCAGTATTTT	CASSLLAGGASDTQYF
.	TRBV12-3/TRBV12-4	many	TRBJ1-1	TGTGCCAGCAGTTTGCTGAACACTGAAGCTTTCTTT	CASSLLNTEAFF
.	TRBV5-6	few	TRBJ2-7	TGTGCCAGCAGCTTGGGCACGGACTACGAGCAGTACTTC	CASSLGTDYEQYF
TRBD1	TRBV9	many	TRBJ2-1	TGTGCCAGCAGCCCCGTTCTATCGGACAGGGTCGGCGATGAGCAGTTCTTC	CASSPVLSDRVGDEQFF
.	TRBV3-1	.	TRBJ1-2	TGTGCCAGCAGCCAAGGCCGCTCCCCCTATGGCTACACCTTC	CASSQGRSPYGYTF
TRBD1	TRBV7-9	few	TRBJ1-1	TGTGCCAGCAGCTTTTGGACAGGCCCGAACACTGAAGCTTTCTTT	CASSFWTGPNTEAFF
TRBD1	TRBV28	many	TRBJ2-3	TGTGCCAGCAGACAGGGGGGTAGCACAGATACGCAGTATTTT	CASRQGGSTDTQYF
.	TRBV12-3/TRBV12-4	few	TRBJ1-1	TGTGCTTCAGGGGCTGGCACTGAAGCTTTCTTT	CASGAGTEAFF
.	TRBV29-1	many	TRBJ2-5	TGCAGCGTTGATGGGGGGCCGGGCGGGAGAAGAGAGACCCAGTACTTC	CSVDGGPGGRRETQYF
.	TRBV5-5	.	TRBJ2-7	TGTGCCAGCAGCTTGGCCCGGAGCTCCGACGAGCAGTACTTC	CASSLARSSDEQYF
.	TRBV7-9	.	TRBJ2-1	TGTGCCAGCAGCTCCCTGGTGGATGAGCAGTTCTTC	CASSSLVDEQFF
TRBD1	TRBV7-9	few	TRBJ1-1	TGTGCCAGCAGGAAGCAGACAGGGCTCACTGAAGCTTTCTTT	CASRKQTGLTEAFF
.	TRBV6-5	.	TRBJ1-1	TGTGCCAGCAGTTATAGGACAGCAGGCCCGAACACTGAAGCTTTCTTT	CASSYRTAGPNTEAFF
TRBD1	TRBV20-1	few	TRBJ1-2	TGCAGTGCTAGTGAGGGGGCGCTCGGGTATGGCTACACCTTC	CSASEGALGYGYTF
TRBD2	TRBV7-9	few	TRBJ2-7	TGTGCCAGCAGCTCCTATGGGAGGGACTACGAGCAGTACTTC	CASSSYGRDYEQYF
.	TRBV27	.	TRBJ2-7	TGTGCCAGCCGTGAAGGGTCCTCGGACGAGCAGTACTTC	CASREGSSDEQYF
TRBD1	TRBV29-1	many	TRBJ1-2	TGCAGCGTTGAAGGGAGGTGGGGACAGGGTGATGGCTACACCTTC	CSVEGRWGQGDGYTF
.	TRBV7-9	few	TRBJ1-3	TGTGCCAGCAGCTTACTACGGGGTTCGCCCGGAAACACCATATATTTT	CASSLLRGSPGNTIYF
.	TRBV27	.	TRBJ2-7	TGTGCCAGCAGTTTTTGGGGGGCAGACGAGCAGTACTTC	CASSFWGADEQYF
.	TRBV7-2	.	TRBJ2-4	TGTGCCAGCAGCTTAATTCAGGGGTTCGGCAAAAACATTCAGTACTTC	CASSLIQGFGKNIQYF
.	TRBV5-6	.	TRBJ1-5	TGTGCCAGCAGCTCCCGATTGATCGGTCAGCCCCAGCATTTT	CASSSRLIGQPQHF
TRBD2	TRBV2	few	TRBJ2-1	TGTGCCAGCAACCGGCGGGGGGACGATGAGCAGTTCTTC	CASNRRGDDEQFF
.	TRBV21-1	.	TRBJ2-1	TGTGCCAGCACCGAAACGGAGGGTATAGATGAGCAGTTCTTC	CASTETEGIDEQFF
.	TRBV12-3/TRBV12-4	few	TRBJ1-6	TGTGCCAGCAGCCAGGTCCAGGGTAATTCACCCCTCCACTTT	CASSQVQGNSPLHF
.	TRBV6-2/TRBV6-3	.	TRBJ2-1	TGTGCCAGCGGTAGGAATGAGCAGTTCTTC	CASGRNEQFF
.	TRBV28	many	TRBJ2-4	TGTGCCAGCAGTCGCGGGCCACTAGCCAAAAACATTCAGTACTTC	CASSRGPLAKNIQYF